The clone carrying this TCR beta chain was detected ten times or more. Its matching antigen is unknown. Amplification of the TCR beta CDR3 regions used RNA transcripts (as template). HTBI primers were used in a first-round RT-PCR, which preceded a second-round multiplex PCR. MiXCR was run by TCRdb on the multiplex PCR reads, yielding one entry per CDR3 protein. The table shows 580,000 or so distinct CDR3 sequences, with 35% to 40% occurring only once. The sample belongs to a study of Graves' ophthalmopathy and Graves' hyperthyroidism. Overall study context: The authors defined stable hyperthyroidism as no ophthalmopathy within 18 months of follow-up.

CDR1 is MGHRA, CDR2 YSYEKL, per germline. The length of the CDR3 is 16 residues. Trimming pared 2 bases from V and 6 bases from J, leaving 19 bases between. Study results and limitations: In blood, most expanded thyroid clonotypes above 0.001 frequency were also detected.

V usage is TRBV4-1 and J usage is TRBJ1-2, with D possibly matching TRBD1 (6 bases). This TCR was recovered from an adult man with Graves' hyperthyroidism. The sample taken for sequencing was peripheral blood or thyroid tissue (not recorded which). CDR3 protein: CASSQRVTGSSNGYTF. CDR3 nucleotide sequence: TGCGCCAGCAGCCAAAGGGTTACAGGGTCTTCTAATGGCTACACCTTC.